This is a list of T cell receptor beta chains from one sample in a study of immune characterization of retroperitoneal liposarcoma. MiXCR, applied by TCRdb to the PCR reads, yields one record per CDR3 protein. Of roughly 10,000 distinct CDR3 sequences in the sample, roughly 26% are singletons; the top ten hold approximately 9%. The sequenced sample was tumor tissue. These TCRs come from a female donor with retroperitoneal liposarcoma. CDR3s include the opening cysteine and the closing phenylalanine or tryptophan. The D gene is left open where the match is weak. Only part of the rows carry a size: once, few, many, or a class if the clone is expanded.

-,11,TRBV6-4,-,TRBJ1-2,CASSVFYGYTF,TGTGCCAGCAGTGTTTTTTATGGCTACACCTTC
-,14,TRBV6-1,many,TRBJ2-7,CASSSGLINGEQYF,TGTGCCAGCAGTTCTGGGTTAATCAACGGCGAGCAGTACTTC
TRBD2,15,TRBV6-6,medium-sized,TRBJ2-7,CASSYSSGGAYEQYF,TGTGCCAGCAGTTACTCTAGCGGGGGGGCCTACGAGCAGTACTTC
TRBD1,12,TRBV28,-,TRBJ1-4,CASITQGEKLFF,TGTGCCAGCATTACACAGGGGGAAAAACTGTTTTTT
-,15,TRBV6-1,medium-sized,TRBJ2-1,CASSDHILQSGAQFF,TGTGCCAGCAGCGACCACATACTGCAATCCGGGGCCCAGTTCTTC
-,17,TRBV12-5,-,TRBJ1-6,CASGLVGHPQRTSPLHF,TGTGCTAGTGGTTTGGTAGGGCACCCACAGAGGACTTCACCCCTCCACTTT
-,13,TRBV27,-,TRBJ1-1,CASSLGSDTEAFF,TGTGCCAGCAGTTTAGGTTCAGACACTGAAGCTTTCTTT
-,13,TRBV11-2,-,TRBJ2-1,CASSLEMANEQFF,TGTGCCAGCAGCTTAGAGATGGCCAACGAGCAGTTCTTC
-,12,TRBV10-2,few,TRBJ1-1,CASDPGNTEAFF,TGCGCCAGCGACCCAGGGAACACTGAAGCTTTCTTT
TRBD1,15,TRBV12-5,-,TRBJ2-1,CASGLWTGKGGEQFF,TGTGCTAGTGGTTTGTGGACAGGGAAGGGTGGCGAGCAGTTCTTC
-,16,TRBV4-1,-,TRBJ1-4,CASSQVPGGPNEKLFF,TGCGCCAGCAGCCAAGTCCCGGGGGGCCCTAATGAAAAACTGTTTTTT
-,13,TRBV10-1,few,TRBJ2-3,CASSTAPSDTQYF,TGCGCCAGCAGCACTGCTCCTTCGGATACGCAGTATTTT
TRBD2,16,TRBV7-9,few,TRBJ2-7,CASSLGFGREIYEQYF,TGTGCCAGCAGCTTAGGATTTGGGCGGGAGATCTACGAGCAGTACTTC
-,13,TRBV6-1,many,TRBJ1-5,CASSGHSNQPQHF,TGTGCCAGTTCGGGACATTCGAATCAGCCCCAGCATTTT
-,13,TRBV7-2,once,TRBJ2-3,CASSLEPTDTQYF,TGTGCCAGCAGCTTAGAACCCACAGATACGCAGTATTTT
-,14,TRBV12-3/TRBV12-4,many,TRBJ2-5,CASTTADGAQTQYF,TGTGCCAGCACCACGGCGGACGGCGCACAGACCCAGTACTTC
-,16,TRBV6-1,few,TRBJ2-1,CASSVLGGVGGGEQFF,TGTGCCAGCAGTGTGCTCGGGGGAGTGGGTGGGGGTGAGCAGTTCTTC
-,14,TRBV6-1,-,TRBJ1-5,CASSEGAGNQPQHF,TGTGCCAGCAGTGAGGGGGCCGGCAATCAGCCCCAGCATTTT
-,15,TRBV7-3,medium-sized,TRBJ2-6,CASSPSGSGANVLTF,TGTGCCAGCAGCCCCTCGGGTTCTGGGGCCAACGTCCTGACTTTC
TRBD1,15,TRBV6-1,-,TRBJ1-3,CASRQGASMGNTIYF,TGTGCCAGCAGACAGGGGGCTAGTATGGGAAACACCATATATTTT
TRBD1,15,TRBV6-1,few,TRBJ2-1,CASSTRQGGYNEQFF,TGTGCCAGCAGTACTCGACAGGGGGGCTACAATGAGCAGTTCTTC
TRBD1,15,TRBV12-3/TRBV12-4,many,TRBJ2-5,CASSLGGQGTETQYF,TGTGCCAGCAGTTTAGGTGGACAGGGGACCGAGACCCAGTACTTC
-,15,TRBV28,few,TRBJ2-5,CASSLRDLLLNEQYF,TGTGCCAGCAGTTTGCGGGACTTGCTTTTGAATGAGCAGTACTTC
-,15,TRBV27,-,TRBJ1-5,CASSFLGTKDQPQHF,TGTGCCAGCAGTTTCTTAGGAACGAAGGATCAGCCCCAGCATTTT
TRBD1,13,TRBV10-2,-,TRBJ2-5,CASSSGQGETQYF,TGCGCCAGCAGTTCTGGACAGGGAGAGACCCAGTACTTC
-,14,TRBV6-8,-,TRBJ2-2,CASSIKQGPGELFF,TGTGCCAGCAGCATTAAACAGGGACCCGGGGAGCTGTTTTTT
-,14,TRBV10-2,-,TRBJ1-2,CASSDLGGHYGYTF,TGCGCCAGCAGTGACCTCGGGGGGCACTATGGCTACACCTTC
-,11,TRBV6-1,-,TRBJ2-1,CASSNGPYLFF,TGTGCCAGCAGCAACGGACCCTATCTGTTCTTC
-,12,TRBV6-6,few,TRBJ2-3,CASSYVADTQYF,TGTGCCAGCAGTTACGTCGCAGATACGCAGTATTTT
TRBD1,15,TRBV6-4,-,TRBJ2-1,CASSVQGAWQNEQFF,TGTGCCAGCAGTGTGCAGGGGGCATGGCAAAATGAGCAGTTCTTC
TRBD1,16,TRBV12-3/TRBV12-4,-,TRBJ2-5,CASSFRQGAGQETQYF,TGTGCCAGCAGTTTTCGACAGGGGGCAGGGCAAGAGACCCAGTACTTC
-,13,TRBV6-8,few,TRBJ2-4,CASRVRGEGEQYF,TGTGCCAGCAGGGTCAGGGGGGAAGGTGAGCAGTACTTC
-,14,TRBV11-2,-,TRBJ2-1,CASSRQLGFYEQFF,TGTGCCAGCAGCCGCCAACTAGGGTTCTACGAGCAGTTCTTC
TRBD1,12,TRBV6-5,few,TRBJ2-7,CASSRQGPEQYF,TGTGCCAGCAGTAGACAGGGGCCTGAGCAGTACTTC
TRBD2,15,TRBV10-2,-,TRBJ2-7,CASREGLAVSYEQYF,TGCGCCAGCAGAGAAGGACTAGCGGTCTCCTACGAGCAGTACTTC
-,15,TRBV11-2,-,TRBJ2-7,CASSSAGQSRSEQYF,TGTGCCAGCAGCTCCGCGGGACAGTCGCGAAGCGAGCAGTACTTC
TRBD1,17,TRBV6-1,medium-sized,TRBJ2-7,CASSEYNWGQGSYEQYF,TGTGCCAGCAGTGAATATAACTGGGGACAGGGCTCCTACGAGCAGTACTTC
-,14,TRBV11-3,few,TRBJ2-2,CASSFYATTGELFF,TGTGCCAGCAGCTTTTACGCAACTACCGGGGAGCTGTTTTTT
-,16,TRBV7-2,many,TRBJ2-2,CASSSGTALNTGELFF,TGTGCCAGCAGCTCCGGGACGGCCCTTAACACCGGGGAGCTGTTTTTT
TRBD1,16,TRBV27,few,TRBJ2-7,CASRRTGAKSYNEQYF,TGTGCCAGCAGAAGGACAGGGGCTAAGAGCTACAATGAGCAGTACTTC
TRBD1,17,TRBV6-4,many,TRBJ2-7,CASSDTGTGDPYNEQYF,TGTGCCAGCAGTGATACCGGGACAGGGGATCCCTACAATGAGCAGTACTTC
TRBD2,13,TRBV6-1,few,TRBJ2-5,CASSVSGGETQYF,TGTGCCAGCAGTGTTAGCGGGGGAGAGACCCAGTACTTC
-,15,TRBV7-2,medium-sized,TRBJ2-7,CASSLEMGGNYEQYF,TGTGCCAGCAGCTTAGAGATGGGGGGAAACTACGAGCAGTACTTC
-,13,TRBV6-1,-,TRBJ1-1,CATGAGLNTEAFF,TGTGCCACCGGGGCCGGACTGAACACTGAAGCTTTCTTT
-,12,TRBV6-1,many,TRBJ2-5,CASSWEQETQYF,TGTGCCAGCAGTTGGGAGCAAGAGACCCAGTACTTC
-,14,TRBV6-1,-,TRBJ2-2,CASSRQPNTGELFF,TGTGCCAGCAGTAGACAGCCGAACACCGGGGAGCTGTTTTTT
-,15,TRBV6-1,-,TRBJ2-2,CASSSQGGDTGELFF,TGTGCCAGCAGTTCTCAGGGGGGGGACACCGGGGAGCTGTTTTTT
TRBD1,13,TRBV6-4,few,TRBJ2-1,CASSGDRGDEQFF,TGTGCCAGCAGTGGGGACAGGGGCGACGAGCAGTTCTTC
-,15,TRBV27,-,TRBJ2-5,CASSYTGTPYNEQYF,TGTGCCAGCAGTTATACCGGGACACCGTACAATGAGCAGTACTTC
TRBD2,13,TRBV12-3/TRBV12-4,-,TRBJ2-2,CAIGLASTGELFF,TGTGCCATCGGACTAGCGTCGACCGGGGAGCTGTTTTTT
-,15,TRBV7-2,few,TRBJ2-4,CASSLVTGTKNIQYF,TGTGCCAGCAGCTTGGTTACAGGGACCAAAAACATTCAGTACTTC
TRBD1,16,TRBV7-2,-,TRBJ1-5,CVSSLGRQGSNQPQHF,TGTGTCAGCAGCTTGGGTAGACAGGGTAGCAATCAGCCCCAGCATTTT
TRBD1,17,TRBV6-1,-,TRBJ2-3,CASSKTLSTGRGDTQYF,TGTGCCAGCAGTAAAACCCTTTCGACAGGGCGAGGAGATACGCAGTATTTT
TRBD2,16,TRBV6-1,few,TRBJ2-3,CASSLTSGGATDTQYF,TGTGCCAGCAGTTTAACTAGCGGGGGGGCCACAGATACGCAGTATTTT
TRBD1,20,TRBV11-2,-,TRBJ2-7,CASSLRAGTGGLSFSYEQYF,TGTGCCAGCAGCTTGAGAGCCGGGACAGGGGGTCTCTCATTCTCCTACGAGCAGTACTTC